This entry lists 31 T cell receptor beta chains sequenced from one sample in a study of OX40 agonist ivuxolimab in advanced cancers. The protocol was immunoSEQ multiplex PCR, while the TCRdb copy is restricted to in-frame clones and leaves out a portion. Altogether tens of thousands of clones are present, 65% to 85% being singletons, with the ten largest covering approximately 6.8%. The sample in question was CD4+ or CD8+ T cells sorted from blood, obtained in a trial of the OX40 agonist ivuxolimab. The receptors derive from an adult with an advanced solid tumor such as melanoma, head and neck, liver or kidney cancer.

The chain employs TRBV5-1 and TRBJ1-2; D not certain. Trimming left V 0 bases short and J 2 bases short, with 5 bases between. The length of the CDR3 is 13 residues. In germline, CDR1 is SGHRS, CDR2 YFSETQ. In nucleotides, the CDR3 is TGCGCCAGCAGCTTGGAGGCAAACTATGGCTACACCTTC. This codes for CASSLEANYGYTF.

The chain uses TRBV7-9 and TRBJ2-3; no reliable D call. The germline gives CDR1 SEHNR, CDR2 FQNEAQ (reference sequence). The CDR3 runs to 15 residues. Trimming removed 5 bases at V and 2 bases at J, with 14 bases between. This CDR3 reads CASSVLLGITDTQYF. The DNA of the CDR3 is TGTGCCAGCAGCGTACTCCTGGGGATCACAGATACGCAGTATTTT.

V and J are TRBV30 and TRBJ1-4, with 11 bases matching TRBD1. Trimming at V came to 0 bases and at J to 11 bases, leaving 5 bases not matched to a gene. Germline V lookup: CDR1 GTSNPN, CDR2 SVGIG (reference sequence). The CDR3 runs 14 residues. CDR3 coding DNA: TGTGCCTGGAGTGTAGGGGGACAGGGGGTGAAACTGTTTTTT. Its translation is CAWSVGGQGVKLFF.

The CDR3 loop is CSARGQGQDTQYF. The CDR3 bases are TGCAGCGCCAGGGGACAGGGCCAAGATACGCAGTATTTT. The chain combines TRBV29-1 with TRBJ2-3, with 9 bases fitting TRBD1. This CDR3 spans 13 amino acids. CDR1 SQVTM and CDR2 ANQGSEA come from the germline V gene. Trimming removed 7 bases from V and 5 bases from J; junction bases left unmatched: 7.

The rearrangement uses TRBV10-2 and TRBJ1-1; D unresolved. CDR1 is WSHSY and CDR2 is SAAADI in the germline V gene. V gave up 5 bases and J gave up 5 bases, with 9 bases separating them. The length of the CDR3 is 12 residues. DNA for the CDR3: TGCGCCAGCAGTTCAGGTCGTACTGAAGCTTTCTTT. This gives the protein CASSSGRTEAFF.

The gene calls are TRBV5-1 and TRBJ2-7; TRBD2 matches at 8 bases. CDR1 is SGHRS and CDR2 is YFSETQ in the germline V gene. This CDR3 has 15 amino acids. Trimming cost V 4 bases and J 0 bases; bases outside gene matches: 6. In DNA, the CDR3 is TGCGCCAGCAGCCCTCCCAGCGGGGGCTCCTACGAGCAGTACTTC. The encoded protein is CASSPPSGGSYEQYF.

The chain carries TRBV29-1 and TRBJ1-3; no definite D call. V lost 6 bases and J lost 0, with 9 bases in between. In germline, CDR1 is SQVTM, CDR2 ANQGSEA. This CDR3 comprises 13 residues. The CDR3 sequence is CSVLTYSGNTIYF. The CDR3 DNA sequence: TGCAGCGTCTTGACTTACTCTGGAAACACCATATATTTT. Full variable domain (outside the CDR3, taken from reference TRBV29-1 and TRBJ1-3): SAVISQKPSRDICQRGTSLTIQCQVDSQVTMMFWYRQQPGQSLTLIATANQGSEATYESGFVIDKFPISRPNLTFSTLTVSNMSPEDSSIYLCSVLTYSGNTIYFGEGSWLTVV.

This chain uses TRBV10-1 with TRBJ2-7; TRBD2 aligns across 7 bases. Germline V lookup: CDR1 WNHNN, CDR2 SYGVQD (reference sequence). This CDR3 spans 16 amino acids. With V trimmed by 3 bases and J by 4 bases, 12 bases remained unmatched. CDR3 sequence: CASSEDVGGSSYEQYF. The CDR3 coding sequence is TGCGCCAGCAGTGAAGATGTCGGCGGGAGTTCGTACGAGCAGTACTTC.

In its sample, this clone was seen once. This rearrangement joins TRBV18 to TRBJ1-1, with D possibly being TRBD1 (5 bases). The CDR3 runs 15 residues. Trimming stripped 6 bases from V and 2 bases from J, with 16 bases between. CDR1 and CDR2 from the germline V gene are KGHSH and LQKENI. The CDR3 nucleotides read TGTGCCAGCTCTCCGAGGGGCGGTGATAACACTGAAGCTTTCTTT. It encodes CASSPRGGDNTEAFF.

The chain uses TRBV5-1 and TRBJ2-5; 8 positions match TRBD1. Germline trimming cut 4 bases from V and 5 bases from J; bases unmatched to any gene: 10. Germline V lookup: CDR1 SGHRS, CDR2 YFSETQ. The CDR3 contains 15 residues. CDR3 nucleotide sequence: TGCGCCAGCAGCCTGTCAGGGGGCCCGGAGGAGACCCAGTACTTC. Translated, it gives CASSLSGGPEETQYF. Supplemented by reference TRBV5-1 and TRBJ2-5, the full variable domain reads KAGVTQTPRYLIKTRGQQVTLSCSPISGHRSVSWYQQTPGQGLQFLFEYFSETQRNKGNFPGRFSGRQFSNSRSEMNVSTLELGDSALYLCASSLSGGPEETQYFGPGTRLLVL.

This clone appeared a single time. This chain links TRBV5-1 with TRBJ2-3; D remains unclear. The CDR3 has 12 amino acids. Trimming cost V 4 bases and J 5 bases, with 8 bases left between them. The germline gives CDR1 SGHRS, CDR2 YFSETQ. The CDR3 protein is CASSEPEDTQYF. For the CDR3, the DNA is TGCGCCAGCAGCGAGCCCGAAGATACGCAGTATTTT.

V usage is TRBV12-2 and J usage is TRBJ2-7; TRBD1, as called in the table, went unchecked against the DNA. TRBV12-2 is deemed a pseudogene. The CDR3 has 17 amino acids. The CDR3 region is CASRLAASGTVGYEQYF. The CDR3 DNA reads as TGTGCAAGTCGCTTAGCCGCCTCGGGGACAGTGGGTTACGAGCAGTACTTC.

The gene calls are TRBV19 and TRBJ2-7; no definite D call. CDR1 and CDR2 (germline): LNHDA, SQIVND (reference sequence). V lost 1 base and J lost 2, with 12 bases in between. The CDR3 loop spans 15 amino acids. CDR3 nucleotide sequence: TGTGCCAGTAGTATAGCGTCCGGAGATGCCTACGAGCAGTACTTC. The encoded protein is CASSIASGDAYEQYF.

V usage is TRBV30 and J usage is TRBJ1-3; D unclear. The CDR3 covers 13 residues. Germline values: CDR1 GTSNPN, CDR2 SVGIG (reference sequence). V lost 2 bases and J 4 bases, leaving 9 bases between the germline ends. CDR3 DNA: TGTGCCTGGAGTATCGTCGGGGGAAACACCATATATTTT. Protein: CAWSIVGGNTIYF.

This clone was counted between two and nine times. The CDR3 here is CASSLRDTKYGELFF. The CDR3 DNA is TGTGCCAGCAGCTTAAGGGACACCAAGTACGGGGAGCTGTTTTTT. The V gene is TRBV11-2, the J gene TRBJ2-2, with D tentatively TRBD1 (6 bases). Germline loops: CDR1 SGHAT, CDR2 FQNNGV. Trimming removed 2 bases at V and 7 bases at J, with 14 bases between. The length of the CDR3 is 15 residues.

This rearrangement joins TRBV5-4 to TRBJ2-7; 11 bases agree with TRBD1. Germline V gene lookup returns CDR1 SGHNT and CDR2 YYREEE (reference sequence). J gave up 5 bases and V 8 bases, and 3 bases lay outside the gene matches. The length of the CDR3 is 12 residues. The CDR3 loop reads CASGQGAHEQYF. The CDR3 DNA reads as TGTGCCAGTGGACAGGGGGCCCACGAGCAGTACTTC.

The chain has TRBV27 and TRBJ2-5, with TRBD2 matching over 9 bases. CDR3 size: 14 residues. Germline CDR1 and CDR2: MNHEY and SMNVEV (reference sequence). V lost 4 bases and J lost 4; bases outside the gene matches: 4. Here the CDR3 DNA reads TGTGCCAGCAGTTGGGGGACTAGCCGAGAGACCCAGTACTTC. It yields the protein CASSWGTSRETQYF.

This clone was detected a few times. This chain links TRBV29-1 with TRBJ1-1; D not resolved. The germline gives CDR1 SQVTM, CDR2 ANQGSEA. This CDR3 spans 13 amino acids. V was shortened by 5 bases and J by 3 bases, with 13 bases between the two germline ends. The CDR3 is CSVKLARDTEAFF. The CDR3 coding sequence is TGCAGCGTTAAGCTCGCGCGCGACACTGAAGCTTTCTTT.

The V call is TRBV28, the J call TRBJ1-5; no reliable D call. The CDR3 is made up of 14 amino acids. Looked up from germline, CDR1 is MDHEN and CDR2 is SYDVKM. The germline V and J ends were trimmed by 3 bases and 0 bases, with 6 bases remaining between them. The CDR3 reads CASSLIHSNQPQHF. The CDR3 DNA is TGTGCCAGCAGTTTGATTCATAGCAATCAGCCCCAGCATTTT.

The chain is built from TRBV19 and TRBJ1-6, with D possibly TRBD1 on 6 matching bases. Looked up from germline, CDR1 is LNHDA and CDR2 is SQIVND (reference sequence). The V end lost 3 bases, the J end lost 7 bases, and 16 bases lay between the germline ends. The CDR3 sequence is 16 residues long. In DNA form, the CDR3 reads TGTGCCAGTAGTATTATCTGGACAGAGATCAATTCACCCCTCCACTTT. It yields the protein CASSIIWTEINSPLHF.

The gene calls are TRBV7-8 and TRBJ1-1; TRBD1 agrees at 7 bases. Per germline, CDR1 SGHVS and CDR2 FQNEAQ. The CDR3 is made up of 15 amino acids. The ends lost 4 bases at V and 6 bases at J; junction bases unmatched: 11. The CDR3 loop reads CASSSHRGRPAEAFF. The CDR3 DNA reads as TGTGCCAGCAGCTCACACAGGGGCCGCCCGGCTGAAGCTTTCTTT.

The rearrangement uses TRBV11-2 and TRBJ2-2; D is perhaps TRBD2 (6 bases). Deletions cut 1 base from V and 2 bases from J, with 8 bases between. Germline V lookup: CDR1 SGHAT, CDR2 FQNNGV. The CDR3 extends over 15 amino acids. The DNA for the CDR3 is TGTGCCAGCAGCTTAGCGGGACTCAACACCGGGGAGCTGTTTTTT. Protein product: CASSLAGLNTGELFF. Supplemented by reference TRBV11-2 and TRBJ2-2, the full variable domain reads EAGVAQSPRYKIIEKRQSVAFWCNPISGHATLYWYQQILGQGPKLLIQFQNNGVVDDSQLPKDRFSAERLKGVDSTLKIQPAKLEDSAVYLCASSLAGLNTGELFFGEGSRLTVL.

CDR3 sequence reads: CASSLFTGVGANVLTF. The DNA of the CDR3 is TGCGCCAGCAGCTTGTTTACAGGGGTAGGGGCCAACGTCCTGACTTTC. The genes are TRBV5-1 and TRBJ2-6, with 7 bases that match TRBD1. There are 16 residues in the CDR3. Looked up from germline, CDR1 is SGHRS and CDR2 is YFSETQ. Trimming cost V 1 base and J 4 bases; bases outside gene matches: 5. Filled out from reference TRBV5-1 and TRBJ2-6, the complete variable domain reads KAGVTQTPRYLIKTRGQQVTLSCSPISGHRSVSWYQQTPGQGLQFLFEYFSETQRNKGNFPGRFSGRQFSNSRSEMNVSTLELGDSALYLCASSLFTGVGANVLTFGAGSRLTVL.

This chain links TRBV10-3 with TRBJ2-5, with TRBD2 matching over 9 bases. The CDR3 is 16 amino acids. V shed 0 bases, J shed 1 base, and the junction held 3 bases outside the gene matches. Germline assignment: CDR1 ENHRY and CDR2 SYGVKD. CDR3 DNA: TGTGCCATCAGTGAGTCCACTAGCGGGTCCCAAGAGACCCAGTACTTC. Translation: CAISESTSGSQETQYF.

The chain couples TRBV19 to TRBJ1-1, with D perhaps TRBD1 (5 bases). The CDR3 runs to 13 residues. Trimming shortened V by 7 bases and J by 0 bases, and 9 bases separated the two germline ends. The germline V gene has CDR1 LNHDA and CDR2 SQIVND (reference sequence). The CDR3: CASTFRVNTEAFF. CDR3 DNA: TGTGCCAGTACTTTCAGGGTGAACACTGAAGCTTTCTTT.

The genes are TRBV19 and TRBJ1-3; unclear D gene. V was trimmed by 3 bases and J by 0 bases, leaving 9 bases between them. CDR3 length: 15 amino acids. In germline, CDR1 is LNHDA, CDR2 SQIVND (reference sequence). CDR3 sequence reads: CASSMGGISGNTIYF. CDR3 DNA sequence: TGTGCCAGTAGTATGGGCGGCATCTCTGGAAACACCATATATTTT.

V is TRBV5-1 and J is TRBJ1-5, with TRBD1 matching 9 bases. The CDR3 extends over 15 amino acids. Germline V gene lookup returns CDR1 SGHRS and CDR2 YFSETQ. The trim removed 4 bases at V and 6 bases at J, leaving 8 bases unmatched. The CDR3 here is CASSDGQGLGQPQHF. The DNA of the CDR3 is TGCGCCAGCAGCGACGGACAGGGGCTGGGTCAGCCCCAGCATTTT.

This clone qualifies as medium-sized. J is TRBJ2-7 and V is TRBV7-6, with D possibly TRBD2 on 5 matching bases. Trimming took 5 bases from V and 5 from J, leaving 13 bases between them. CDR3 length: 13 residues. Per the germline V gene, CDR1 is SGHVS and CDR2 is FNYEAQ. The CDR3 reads CASSQRAADEQYF. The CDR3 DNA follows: TGTGCCAGCAGCCAGAGGGCGGCAGACGAGCAGTACTTC.

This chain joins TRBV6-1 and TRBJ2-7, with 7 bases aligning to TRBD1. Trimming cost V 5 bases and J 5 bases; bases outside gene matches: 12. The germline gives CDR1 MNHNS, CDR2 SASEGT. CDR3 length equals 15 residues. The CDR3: CASSSLGQRIHEQYF. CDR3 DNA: TGTGCCAGCAGTTCGTTGGGACAGCGTATCCACGAGCAGTACTTC.

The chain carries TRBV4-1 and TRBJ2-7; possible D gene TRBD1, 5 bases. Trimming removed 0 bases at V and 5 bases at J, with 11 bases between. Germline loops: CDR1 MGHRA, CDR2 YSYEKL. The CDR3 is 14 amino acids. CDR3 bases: TGCGCCAGCAGCCAAGAACCGACCAGGGACGAGCAGTACTTC. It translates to CASSQEPTRDEQYF.

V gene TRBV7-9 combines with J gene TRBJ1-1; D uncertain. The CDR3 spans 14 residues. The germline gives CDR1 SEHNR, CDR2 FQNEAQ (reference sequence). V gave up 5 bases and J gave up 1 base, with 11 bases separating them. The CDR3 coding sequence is TGTGCCAGCAGCGTGGTAGTGGGGAACACTGAAGCTTTCTTT. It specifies CASSVVVGNTEAFF.